This T cell receptor (beta chain) was retrieved from a study of cytotoxic CD8 clonotypes in ibrutinib-treated CLL. General observations from the study: The study found clonality rose at ibrutinib response, then fell toward baseline at progression. Few clonotypes were public, and these shrank or held steady under treatment.

V lost 8 bases and J lost 1; bases outside the gene matches: 3. Germline CDR1 is SNHLY and CDR2 is FYNNEI. The CDR3 has 14 residues. The protocol was immunoSEQ multiplex PCR, while the TCRdb copy is restricted to in-frame clones and leaves out a portion. The table shows 95,000 to 100,000 clones, with approximately 78% occurring only once. In regard to this clone: Antigen: not known.

Here the sequenced sample was PBMCs, taken after 12 months of ibrutinib treatment. The TCR was taken from a human donor with chronic lymphocytic leukemia. The V call is TRBV2, the J call TRBJ2-5; TRBD2 matches at 11 bases. CDR3 residues: CASGGTSGQETQYF. For the CDR3, the DNA is TGTGCCAGCGGGGGGACTAGCGGCCAAGAGACCCAGTACTTC.